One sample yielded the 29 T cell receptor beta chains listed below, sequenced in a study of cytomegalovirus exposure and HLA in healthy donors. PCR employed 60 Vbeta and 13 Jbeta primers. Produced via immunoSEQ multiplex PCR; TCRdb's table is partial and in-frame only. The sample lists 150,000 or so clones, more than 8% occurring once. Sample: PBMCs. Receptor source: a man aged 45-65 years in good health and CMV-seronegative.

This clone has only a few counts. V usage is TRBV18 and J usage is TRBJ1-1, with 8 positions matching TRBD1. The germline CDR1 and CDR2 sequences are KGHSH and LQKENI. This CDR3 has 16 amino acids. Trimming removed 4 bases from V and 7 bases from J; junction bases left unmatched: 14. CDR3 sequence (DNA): TGTGCCAGCTCACTAAAAAACCCGACAGGGGCAGGTGAAGCTTTCTTT. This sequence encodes CASSLKNPTGAGEAFF.

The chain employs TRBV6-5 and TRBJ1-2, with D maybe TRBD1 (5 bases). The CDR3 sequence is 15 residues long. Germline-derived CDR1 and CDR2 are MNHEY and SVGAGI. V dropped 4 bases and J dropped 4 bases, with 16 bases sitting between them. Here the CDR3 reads CASSSPRQGGYGYTF. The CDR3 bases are TGTGCCAGCAGTTCCCCCCGGCAGGGCGGCTATGGCTACACCTTC.

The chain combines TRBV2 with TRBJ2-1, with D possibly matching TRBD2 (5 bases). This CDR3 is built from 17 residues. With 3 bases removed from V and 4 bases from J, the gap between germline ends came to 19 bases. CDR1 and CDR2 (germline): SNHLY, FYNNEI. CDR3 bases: TGTGCCAGCAGTGAGGGTAGGCGGGCCCGTCAATACAATGAGCAGTTCTTC. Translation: CASSEGRRARQYNEQFF.

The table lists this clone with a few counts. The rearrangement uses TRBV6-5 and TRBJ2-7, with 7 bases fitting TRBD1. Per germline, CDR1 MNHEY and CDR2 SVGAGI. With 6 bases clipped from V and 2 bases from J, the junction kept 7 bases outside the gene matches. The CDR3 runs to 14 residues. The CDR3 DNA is TGTGCCAGCAGCCGACAGGGATTAACCTACGAGCAGTACTTC. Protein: CASSRQGLTYEQYF.

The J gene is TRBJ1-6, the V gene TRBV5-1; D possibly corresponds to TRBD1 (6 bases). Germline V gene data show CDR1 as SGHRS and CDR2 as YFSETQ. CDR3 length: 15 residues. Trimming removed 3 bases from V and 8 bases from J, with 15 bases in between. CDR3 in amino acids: CASSSLGGRDSPLHF. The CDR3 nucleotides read TGCGCCAGCAGCTCCCTTGGGGGCAGGGATTCACCCCTCCACTTT.

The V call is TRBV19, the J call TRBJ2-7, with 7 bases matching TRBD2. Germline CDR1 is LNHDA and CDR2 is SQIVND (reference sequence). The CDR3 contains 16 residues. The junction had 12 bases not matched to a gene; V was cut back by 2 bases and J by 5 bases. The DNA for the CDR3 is TGTGCCAGTAGTATATCCCCCGGGACTAAATACCACGAGCAGTACTTC. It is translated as CASSISPGTKYHEQYF.

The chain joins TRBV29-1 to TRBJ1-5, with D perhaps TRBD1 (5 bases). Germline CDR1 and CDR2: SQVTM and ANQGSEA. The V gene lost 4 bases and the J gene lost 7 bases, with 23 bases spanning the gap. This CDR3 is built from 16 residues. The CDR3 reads CSVVWGSGFEGQPQHF. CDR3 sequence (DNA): TGCAGCGTTGTTTGGGGCAGTGGCTTTGAAGGACAGCCCCAGCATTTT. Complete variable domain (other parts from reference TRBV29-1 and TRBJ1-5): SAVISQKPSRDICQRGTSLTIQCQVDSQVTMMFWYRQQPGQSLTLIATANQGSEATYESGFVIDKFPISRPNLTFSTLTVSNMSPEDSSIYLCSVVWGSGFEGQPQHFGDGTRLSIL.

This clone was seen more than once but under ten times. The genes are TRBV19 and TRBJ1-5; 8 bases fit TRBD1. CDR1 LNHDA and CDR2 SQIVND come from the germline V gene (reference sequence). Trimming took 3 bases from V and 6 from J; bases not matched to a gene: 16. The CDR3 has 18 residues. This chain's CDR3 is CASSIGPQKYRGFQPQHF. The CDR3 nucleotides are TGTGCCAGTAGTATCGGCCCCCAAAAATACAGGGGGTTTCAGCCCCAGCATTTT.

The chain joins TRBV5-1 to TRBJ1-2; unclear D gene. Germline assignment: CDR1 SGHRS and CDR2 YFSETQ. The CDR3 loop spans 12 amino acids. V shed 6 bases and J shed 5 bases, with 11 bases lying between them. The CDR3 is CASTDNLYGYTF. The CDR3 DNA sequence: TGCGCCAGCACCGACAACCTATATGGCTACACCTTC.

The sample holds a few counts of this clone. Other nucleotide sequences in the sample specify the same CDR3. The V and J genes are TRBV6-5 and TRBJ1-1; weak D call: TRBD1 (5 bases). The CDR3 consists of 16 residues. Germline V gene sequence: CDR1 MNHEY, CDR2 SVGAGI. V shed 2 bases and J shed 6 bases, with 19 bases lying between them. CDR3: CASSYSSMAGNSEAFF. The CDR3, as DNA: TGTGCCAGCAGTTACAGTTCGATGGCAGGGAATTCTGAAGCTTTCTTT.

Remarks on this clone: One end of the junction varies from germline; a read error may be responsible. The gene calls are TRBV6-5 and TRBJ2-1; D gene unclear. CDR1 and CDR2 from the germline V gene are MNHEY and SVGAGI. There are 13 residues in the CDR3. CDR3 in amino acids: CASRSHSNNEQFF. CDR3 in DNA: TGTGCCAGCAGATCCCACTCCAACAATGAGCAGTTCTTC.

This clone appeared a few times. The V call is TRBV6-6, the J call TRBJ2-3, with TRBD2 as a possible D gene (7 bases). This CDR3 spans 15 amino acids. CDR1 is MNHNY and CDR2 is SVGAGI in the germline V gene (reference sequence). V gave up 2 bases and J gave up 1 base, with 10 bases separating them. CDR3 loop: CASSYAGAGTDTQYF. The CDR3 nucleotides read TGTGCCAGCAGTTACGCGGGGGCGGGCACAGATACGCAGTATTTT.

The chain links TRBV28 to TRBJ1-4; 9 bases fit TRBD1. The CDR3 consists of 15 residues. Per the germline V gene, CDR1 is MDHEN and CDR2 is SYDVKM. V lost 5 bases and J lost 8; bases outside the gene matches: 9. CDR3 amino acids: CASSQWTGVNEKLFF. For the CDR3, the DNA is TGTGCCAGCAGTCAGTGGACAGGGGTGAACGAAAAACTGTTTTTT.

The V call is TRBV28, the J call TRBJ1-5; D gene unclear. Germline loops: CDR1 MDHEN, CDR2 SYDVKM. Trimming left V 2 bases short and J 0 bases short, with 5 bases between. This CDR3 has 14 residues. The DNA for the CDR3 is TGTGCCAGCAGTTTAGGCAGTAGCAATCAGCCCCAGCATTTT. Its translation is CASSLGSSNQPQHF.

CDR3 loop: CASSLEDYGYTF. The CDR3 DNA sequence: TGTGCCAGCAGTTTGGAGGACTATGGCTACACCTTC. The V call is TRBV28, the J call TRBJ1-2, with D hard to call. V lost 3 bases and J 3 bases, leaving 5 bases between the germline ends. This CDR3 region has 12 residues. Germline CDR1 MDHEN, CDR2 SYDVKM.

CDR3 in DNA: TGTGCCAGCAGACCTAGACTAGCGGGAAATGAGCAGTTCTTC. Its protein product is CASRPRLAGNEQFF. This chain uses TRBV6-1 with TRBJ2-1; 11 bases line up with TRBD2. In germline, CDR1 is MNHNS, CDR2 SASEGT. The junction had 5 bases not matched to a gene; V was cut back by 6 bases and J by 7 bases. The CDR3 runs to 14 residues.

CDR3 sequence reads: CASSEAFRGRNTDTQYF. CDR3 nucleotides: TGTGCCAGCAGTGAAGCCTTCAGGGGGCGCAACACAGATACGCAGTATTTT. V and J are TRBV2 and TRBJ2-3, with 8 bases matching TRBD1. The CDR3 is 17 amino acids. The trim removed 0 bases at V and 2 bases at J, leaving 7 bases unmatched. Per the germline V gene, CDR1 is SNHLY and CDR2 is FYNNEI.

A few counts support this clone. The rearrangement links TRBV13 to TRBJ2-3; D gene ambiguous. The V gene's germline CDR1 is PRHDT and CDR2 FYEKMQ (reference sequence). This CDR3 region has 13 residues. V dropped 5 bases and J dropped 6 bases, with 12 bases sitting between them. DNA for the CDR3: TGTGCCAGCAGCCCTACCCAGGCTGATACGCAGTATTTT. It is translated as CASSPTQADTQYF.

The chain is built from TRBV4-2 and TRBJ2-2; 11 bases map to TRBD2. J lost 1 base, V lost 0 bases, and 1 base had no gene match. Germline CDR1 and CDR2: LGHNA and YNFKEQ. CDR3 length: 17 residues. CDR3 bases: TGTGCCAGCAGCCAAGAACTAGCGGGAGTGAACACCGGGGAGCTGTTTTTT. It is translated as CASSQELAGVNTGELFF.

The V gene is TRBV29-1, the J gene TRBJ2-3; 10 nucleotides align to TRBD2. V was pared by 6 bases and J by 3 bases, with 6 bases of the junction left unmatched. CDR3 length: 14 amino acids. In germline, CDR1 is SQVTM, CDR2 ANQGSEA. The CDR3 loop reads CSVSGGAGTDTQYF. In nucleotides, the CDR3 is TGCAGCGTGAGCGGGGGGGCCGGTACAGATACGCAGTATTTT.

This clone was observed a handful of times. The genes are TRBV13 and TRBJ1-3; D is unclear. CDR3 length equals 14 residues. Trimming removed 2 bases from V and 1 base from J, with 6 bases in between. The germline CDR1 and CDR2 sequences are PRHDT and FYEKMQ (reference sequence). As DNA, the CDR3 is TGTGCCAGCAGCTTATACAGTTCTGGAAACACCATATATTTT. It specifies CASSLYSSGNTIYF. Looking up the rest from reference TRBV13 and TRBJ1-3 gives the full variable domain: AAGVIQSPRHLIKEKRETATLKCYPIPRHDTVYWYQQGPGQDPQFLISFYEKMQSDKGSIPDRFSAQQFSDYHSELNMSSLELGDSALYFCASSLYSSGNTIYFGEGSWLTVV.

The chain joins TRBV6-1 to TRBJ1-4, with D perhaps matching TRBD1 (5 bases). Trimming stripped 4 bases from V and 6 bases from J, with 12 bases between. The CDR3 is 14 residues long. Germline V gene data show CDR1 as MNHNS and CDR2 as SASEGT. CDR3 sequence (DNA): TGTGCCAGCAGTGGACGGGGGGAGGATGAAAAACTGTTTTTT. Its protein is CASSGRGEDEKLFF.

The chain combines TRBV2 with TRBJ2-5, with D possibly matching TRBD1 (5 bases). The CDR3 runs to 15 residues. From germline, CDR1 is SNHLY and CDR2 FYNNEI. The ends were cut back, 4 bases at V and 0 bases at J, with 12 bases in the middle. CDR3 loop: CASSAGLGYQETQYF. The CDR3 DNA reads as TGTGCCAGCAGTGCAGGGTTAGGCTACCAAGAGACCCAGTACTTC.

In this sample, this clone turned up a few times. The DNA of the CDR3 is TGTGCCAGCTCATCCCTAGCGGGAGATTTGGGTGAGCAGTTCTTC. Amino acid sequence: CASSSLAGDLGEQFF. V gene TRBV18 combines with J gene TRBJ2-1, with 10 bases fitting TRBD2. V gave up 5 bases and J gave up 9 bases; unmatched junction bases: 10. The CDR3 covers 15 residues. CDR1 and CDR2 (germline): KGHSH, LQKENI.

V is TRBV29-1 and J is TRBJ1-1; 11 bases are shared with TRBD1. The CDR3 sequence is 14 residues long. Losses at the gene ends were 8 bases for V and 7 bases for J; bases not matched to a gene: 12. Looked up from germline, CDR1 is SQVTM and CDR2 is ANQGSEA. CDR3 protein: CSPPPGTGGFEAFF. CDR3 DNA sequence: TGCAGCCCTCCCCCCGGGACAGGGGGATTTGAAGCTTTCTTT.

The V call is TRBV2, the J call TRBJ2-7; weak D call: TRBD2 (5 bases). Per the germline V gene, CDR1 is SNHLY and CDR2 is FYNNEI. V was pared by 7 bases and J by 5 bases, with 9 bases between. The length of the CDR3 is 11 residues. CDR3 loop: CASKTRHEQYF. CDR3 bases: TGTGCCAGCAAAACTAGACACGAGCAGTACTTC.

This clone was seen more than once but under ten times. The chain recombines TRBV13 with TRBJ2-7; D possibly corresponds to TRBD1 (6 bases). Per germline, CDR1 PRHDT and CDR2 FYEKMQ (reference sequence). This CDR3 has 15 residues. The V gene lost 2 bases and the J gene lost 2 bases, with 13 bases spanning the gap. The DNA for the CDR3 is TGTGCCAGCAGCTTATCAAACGCAGGGGCCTACGAGCAGTACTTC. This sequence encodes CASSLSNAGAYEQYF.

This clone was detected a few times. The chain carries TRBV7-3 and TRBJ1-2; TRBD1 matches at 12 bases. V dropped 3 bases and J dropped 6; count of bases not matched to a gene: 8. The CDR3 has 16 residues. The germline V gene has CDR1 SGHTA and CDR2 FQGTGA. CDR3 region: CASSFGTGGAPDGYTF. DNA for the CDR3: TGTGCCAGCAGCTTCGGGACAGGGGGCGCTCCGGATGGCTACACCTTC. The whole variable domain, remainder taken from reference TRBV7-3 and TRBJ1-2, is GAGVSQTPSNKVTEKGKYVELRCDPISGHTALYWYRQSLGQGPEFLIYFQGTGAADDSGLPNDRFFAVRPEGSVSTLKIQRTERGDSAVYLCASSFGTGGAPDGYTFGSGTRLTVV.

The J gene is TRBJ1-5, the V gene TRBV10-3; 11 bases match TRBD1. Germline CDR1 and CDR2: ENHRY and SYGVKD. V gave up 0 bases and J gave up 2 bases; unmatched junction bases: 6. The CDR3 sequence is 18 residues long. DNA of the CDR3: TGTGCCATCAGTGAGTCCCGGGACAGGGGGTCCGGCAATCAGCCCCAGCATTTT. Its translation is CAISESRDRGSGNQPQHF.